What follows are 18 T cell receptor beta chains derived from one specimen sequenced in a study of T cell repertoires in cytomegalovirus infection. TCRdb itself ran the reads through MiXCR, one entry per CDR3 protein. The data contain around 270,000 distinct CDR3 sequences, over 8% of them seen just once; the ten biggest clones take up around 16%. Sample: PBMCs. The receptors shown here come from a human donor in good health (CMV status not recorded). Some clones in this sample may be carry-over from other donors' samples.

This clonotype was observed many times. The chain carries TRBV11-3 and TRBJ2-3; D unresolved. V shed 1 base and J shed 2 bases, with 7 bases lying between them. Per the germline V gene, CDR1 is SGHNT and CDR2 is YENEEA. This CDR3 has 14 residues. The DNA for the CDR3 is TGTGCCAGCAGCTTAGGGGCAGCCACAGATACGCAGTATTTT. Protein sequence: CASSLGAATDTQYF.

V usage is TRBV20-1 and J usage is TRBJ2-1; maybe TRBD2 (6 bases). This CDR3 is 16 amino acids long. Germline CDR1 and CDR2: DFQATT and SNEGSKA (reference sequence). V was clipped by 7 bases and J by 0 bases, with 19 bases between them. This chain's CDR3 is CSVEVGTGDSYNEQFF. The DNA for the CDR3 is TGCAGTGTTGAGGTGGGGACGGGAGACTCCTACAATGAGCAGTTCTTC.

This clonotype showed up just a few times. The chain couples TRBV7-2 to TRBJ2-3, with D perhaps matching TRBD2 (6 bases). The CDR3 length is 18 residues. Deletions cut 2 bases from V and 0 bases from J, with 18 bases between. Germline V gene sequence: CDR1 SGHTA, CDR2 FQGNSA. CDR3 nucleotide sequence: TGTGCCAGCAGCTTAATTACGGCCTTGCGGGGAAGCACAGATACGCAGTATTTT. Translated: CASSLITALRGSTDTQYF.

At least ten counts were recorded for this clonotype. The chain is built from TRBV12-3 or TRBV12-4 and TRBJ1-2; perhaps TRBD1 as D (5 bases). Deletions cut 8 bases from V and 8 bases from J, with 15 bases between. The CDR3 totals 12 residues. CDR3 sequence (DNA): TGTGCCAGCTCTCCGTGGGGGGACGGCTACACCTTC. Amino acids: CASSPWGDGYTF.

This clonotype was found a few times. J is TRBJ1-2 and V is TRBV20-1; TRBD1 agrees at 9 bases. Germline trimming cut 2 bases from V and 4 bases from J; bases unmatched to any gene: 5. Germline V gene data show CDR1 as DFQATT and CDR2 as SNEGSKA (reference sequence). The length of the CDR3 is 14 residues. The CDR3 is CSARPTGGGYGYTF. CDR3 DNA sequence: TGCAGTGCTAGACCCACAGGGGGCGGCTATGGCTACACCTTC.

This clonotype was seen repeatedly, ten times or more. The V call is TRBV28, the J call TRBJ1-6, with D possibly TRBD1 on 6 matching bases. The V end was cut by 6 bases, the J end by 7 bases, with 13 bases between. Germline V gene lookup returns CDR1 MDHEN and CDR2 SYDVKM. The CDR3 spans 14 residues. CDR3 amino acids: CASSRGAGNSPLHF. The CDR3 DNA sequence: TGTGCCAGCAGCCGGGGGGCAGGGAATTCACCCCTCCACTTT.

There are a few counts of this clonotype. The chain employs TRBV7-2 and TRBJ2-7, with D perhaps given as TRBD1 or TRBD2 (5 bases each). The CDR3 length is 15 residues. Germline lookup yields CDR1 SGHTA and CDR2 FQGNSA. V was trimmed by 0 bases and J by 3 bases, leaving 12 bases between them. CDR3 region: CASSLAWGSGYEQYF. Here the CDR3 DNA reads TGTGCCAGCAGCTTAGCTTGGGGGAGTGGCTACGAGCAGTACTTC. Variable domain in full (rest from reference TRBV7-2 and TRBJ2-7): GAGVSQSPSNKVTEKGKDVELRCDPISGHTALYWYRQSLGQGLEFLIYFQGNSAPDKSGLPSDRFSAERTGGSVSTLTIQRTQQEDSAVYLCASSLAWGSGYEQYFGPGTRLTVT.

The chain has TRBV19 and TRBJ1-1, with 7 positions matching TRBD1. Trimming removed 6 bases from V and 7 bases from J; junction bases left unmatched: 14. The CDR3 has 15 amino acids. Germline loops: CDR1 LNHDA, CDR2 SQIVND (reference sequence). The DNA of the CDR3 is TGTGCCAGTAGCGCCCTGACAGGGTTTGTAGTTGAAGCTTTCTTT. Amino acid sequence: CASSALTGFVVEAFF.

This clonotype was seen only a few times. A junction end diverges from the germline sequence, so it may reflect a read error. In nucleotides, the CDR3 is TGTGCCAGCAGCACAGTACCGCTGGGACAGGACTTT. This codes for CASSTVPLGQDF. The V and J genes are TRBV28 and TRBJ1-1; 8 bases are a match to TRBD1. This CDR3 is 12 amino acids long. Germline V gene data show CDR1 as MDHEN and CDR2 as SYDVKM.

This clonotype has at least ten counts. The rearrangement joins TRBV12-3 or TRBV12-4 to TRBJ1-5; possible D gene TRBD1, 5 bases. Trimming stripped 5 bases from V and 5 bases from J, with 16 bases between. The CDR3 runs 15 residues. The chain's CDR3 is CASSPTHSGHQPQHF. CDR3 DNA sequence: TGTGCCAGCAGTCCTACCCATTCGGGGCATCAGCCCCAGCATTTT.

In its sample, this clonotype was seen many times. This chain uses TRBV4-3 with TRBJ1-4; D remains ambiguous. Germline CDR1 LGHNA, CDR2 YSLEER. The V end was cut by 0 bases, the J end by 7 bases, with 15 bases between. This CDR3 has 16 residues. CDR3 protein: CASSQDWPGGGEKLFF. CDR3 nucleotides: TGCGCCAGCAGCCAAGATTGGCCCGGTGGAGGTGAAAAACTGTTTTTT.

There are many counts of this clonotype. The rearrangement joins TRBV7-2 to TRBJ2-5; 12 nucleotides line up with TRBD1. V shed 5 bases and J 5 bases; nucleotides not matched to a gene: 12. The CDR3 length is 17 residues. Germline CDR1 and CDR2: SGHTA and FQGNSA. DNA of the CDR3: TGTGCCAGCAGCCACCCTCGGGGACAGGGGGCATGGGAGACCCAGTACTTC. Amino acid sequence: CASSHPRGQGAWETQYF.

This clonotype was counted many times. This chain links TRBV6-1 with TRBJ2-5; TRBD2 might be the D (7 bases). Trimming took off 6 bases at V and 5 bases at J, with 19 bases between the two ends. CDR1 and CDR2 from the germline V gene are MNHNS and SASEGT. This CDR3 comprises 15 residues. The CDR3 loop is CASRGDGGAGETQYF. The CDR3 DNA is TGTGCCAGCAGAGGAGATGGGGGGGCTGGGGAGACCCAGTACTTC.

This clonotype was counted a few times. V usage is TRBV3-1 and J usage is TRBJ1-1; a possible D gene is TRBD1 (5 bases). V lost 0 bases and J lost 5, with 28 bases in between. The CDR3 runs 20 residues. Looked up from germline, CDR1 is LGHDT and CDR2 is YNNKEL (reference sequence). This CDR3 reads CASSQDRLGIHAGAGTEAFF. The CDR3 bases are TGTGCCAGCAGCCAAGATCGTTTGGGTATTCACGCCGGGGCGGGGACTGAAGCTTTCTTT.

The chain couples TRBV28 to TRBJ2-1, with TRBD2 identical over 8 bases. Germline values: CDR1 MDHEN, CDR2 SYDVKM. V was pared by 4 bases and J by 0 bases, with 5 bases of the junction left unmatched. This CDR3 spans 16 amino acids. The CDR3 DNA follows: TGTGCCAGCAGTTCAACTCGGGGGGGCTCCTACAATGAGCAGTTCTTC. Protein: CASSSTRGGSYNEQFF.

This clonotype was observed once. Written as DNA, the CDR3 is TGTGCCAGCAGCCAGGGACGGAGCGGGGGTTTGAGCACAGATACGCAGTATTTT. This encodes CASSQGRSGGLSTDTQYF. The V call is TRBV14, the J call TRBJ2-3, with 8 bases that match TRBD2. CDR3 length: 18 residues. The J segment lost 0 bases and the V segment lost 3 bases, leaving 11 bases of the junction unmatched. The V gene's germline CDR1 is SGHDN and CDR2 FVKESK. Variable domain in full (rest from reference TRBV14 and TRBJ2-3): EAGVTQFPSHSVIEKGQTVTLRCDPISGHDNLYWYRRVMGKEIKFLLHFVKESKQDESGMPNNRFLAERTGGTYSTLKVQPAELEDSGVYFCASSQGRSGGLSTDTQYFGPGTRLTVL.

The sample holds many counts of this clonotype. The V gene is TRBV7-2, the J gene TRBJ1-2; weak D call: TRBD1 (6 bases). Trimming took 0 bases from V and 6 from J, leaving 14 bases between them. Germline-derived CDR1 and CDR2 are SGHTA and FQGNSA. CDR3 length: 15 residues. DNA for the CDR3: TGTGCCAGCAGCTTAGCTGCGAACAGGGCTAATGGCTACACCTTC. As protein: CASSLAANRANGYTF. The full variable domain, in which reference TRBV7-2 and TRBJ1-2 provide the parts outside the CDR3, is GAGVSQSPSNKVTEKGKDVELRCDPISGHTALYWYRQSLGQGLEFLIYFQGNSAPDKSGLPSDRFSAERTGGSVSTLTIQRTQQEDSAVYLCASSLAANRANGYTFGSGTRLTVV.

This clonotype was seen at least ten times. The chain recombines TRBV28 with TRBJ1-2, with 10 bases matching TRBD1. The CDR3 has 13 residues. Germline V gene lookup returns CDR1 MDHEN and CDR2 SYDVKM. The trim removed 6 bases at V and 6 bases at J, leaving 4 bases unmatched. The CDR3 region is CASRTGGWDGYTF. CDR3 DNA sequence: TGTGCCAGCAGGACAGGGGGCTGGGATGGCTACACCTTC.